These T cell receptor beta chains were read from a single sample in a study of blood T cell repertoires in COVID-19. Sequenced by immunoSEQ multiplex PCR; TCRdb stores in-frame clones only, minus some. The table includes 200,000 to 250,000 clones, around 89% detected once. The sample consisted of peripheral blood. The receptors stem from a woman aged 40 to 55 with acute or convalescent COVID-19. Both conserved end residues are part of each CDR3. Each record gives: J gene, D gene, V gene, clone size, CDR3 DNA, CDR3 protein. A D gene is named only where the DNA matches it firmly. Clone sizes are given selectively: once, few, many, or a class where the clone is expanded.

TRBJ1-2 TRBD1 TRBV4-1 - TGCGCCAGCAGATCTCCGGGACAGCTCTATGGCTACACCTTC CASRSPGQLYGYTF
TRBJ2-3 - TRBV12-3/TRBV12-4 once TGTGCCACCTCGAGGATTACAGATACGCAGTATTTT CATSRITDTQYF
TRBJ1-2 - TRBV11-2 - TGTGCCAGCAGCGAGCGGGGCAGGAGCTATGGCTACACCTTC CASSERGRSYGYTF
TRBJ2-5 - TRBV5-1 - TGCGCCAGCAGCTTCAGAGAGACCCAGTACTTC CASSFRETQYF
TRBJ2-5 TRBD2 TRBV14 - TGTGCCAGCAGCCAAGGCCTAGCGGGGTTCGAGACCCAGTACTTC CASSQGLAGFETQYF
TRBJ1-1 - TRBV4-1 - TGCGCCAGCACCCGGGGGACCACGAACACTGAAGCTTTCTTT CASTRGTTNTEAFF
TRBJ1-1 TRBD1 TRBV6-4 - TGTGCCAGCAGTTCCGACAGGGCAGGAACTGAAGCTTTCTTT CASSSDRAGTEAFF
TRBJ1-1 - TRBV5-4 - TGTGCCAGCAGCTTCGGAGGTGTCACTGAAGCTTTCTTT CASSFGGVTEAFF
TRBJ1-2 - TRBV5-6 - TGTGCCAGCAGCTTGGCCGGGACAAACACTCGTGGCTACACCTTC CASSLAGTNTRGYTF
TRBJ1-1 - TRBV27 - TGTGCCAGCAGTCCGCAGGTTGGGAACACTGAAGCTTTCTTT CASSPQVGNTEAFF
TRBJ2-5 - TRBV21-1 - TGTGCCCCAGGGGAGGGCAGGGTCCCCCAAGAGACCCAGTACTTC CAPGEGRVPQETQYF
TRBJ2-3 - TRBV5-5 - TGTGCCAGCAGCTTGTTGCCAGGGGGCACAGATACGCAGTATTTT CASSLLPGGTDTQYF
TRBJ2-5 TRBD2 TRBV7-2 once TGTGCCAGCAGTAGTAGCGGGGTGGGGAAGACCCAGTACTTC CASSSSGVGKTQYF
TRBJ1-2 TRBD1 TRBV18 - TGTGCCAGCTCTCTGGACAGGGGGCACGGTGGCTACACCTTC CASSLDRGHGGYTF
TRBJ1-2 - TRBV7-2 - TGTGCCAGCAGCTTAGGTTCTACAGATACCTATGGCTACACCTTC CASSLGSTDTYGYTF
TRBJ2-3 - TRBV27 once TGTGCCAGCAGTTCGTCGGACTCCACAGATACGCAGTATTTT CASSSSDSTDTQYF
TRBJ1-6 - TRBV28 - TGTGCCAGCAGTACGCCAGACAGGTTTAATTCACCCCTCCACTTT CASSTPDRFNSPLHF
TRBJ1-2 - TRBV6-5 - TGTGCCAGCAATACTGGGGGGAATAGTAACTATGGCTACACCTTC CASNTGGNSNYGYTF
TRBJ2-1 TRBD2 TRBV2 - TGTGCCAGCGGGGAACTAGCGGGCCTCTCCTACAATGAGCAGTTCTTC CASGELAGLSYNEQFF
TRBJ1-2 - TRBV21-1 - TGTGCCAGCAGCAAAAAAAATTTGGGACTATCCCCCTATGGCTACACCTTC CASSKKNLGLSPYGYTF
TRBJ1-5 - TRBV27 once TGTGCCAGCAGTTTAACCGCAGTCGATCAGCCCCAGCATTTT CASSLTAVDQPQHF
TRBJ2-3 TRBD2 TRBV6-5 - TGTGCCAGCCAATGGGCTAGCGGGGGCACAGATACGCAGTATTTT CASQWASGGTDTQYF
TRBJ1-2 TRBD1 TRBV5-6 few TGTGCCAGCAGCCTTAATACAGGGGGTCGGAGAGGCTACACCTTC CASSLNTGGRRGYTF
TRBJ2-2 - TRBV24-1 - TGTGCCACCAACCCCAGGGGAGAGGGTCACACCGGGGAGCTGTTTTTT CATNPRGEGHTGELFF
TRBJ2-3 - TRBV6-5 - TGTGCCAGCAGTTACTCCCAGGGGACCTCAGATACGCAGTATTTT CASSYSQGTSDTQYF
TRBJ1-2 TRBD1 TRBV4-1 - TGCGCCAGCAGCCAAGCTGACAGGGGGTTAGCTAACTATGGCTACACCTTC CASSQADRGLANYGYTF
TRBJ2-5 TRBD1 TRBV10-3 - TGTGCCATCAGTGACCCCGGGACAGTCTCCTCGGAGACCCAGTACTTC CAISDPGTVSSETQYF
TRBJ1-2 - TRBV6-5 - TGTGCCAGCAGGATTGGAGAAGGCTATGGCTACACCTTC CASRIGEGYGYTF
TRBJ1-2 - TRBV18 - TGTGCCAGCTCGCCGGACAGAATTGATGGCTACACCTTC CASSPDRIDGYTF
TRBJ1-2 - TRBV6-5 - TGTGCCAGCAGTTACTCTACAGGAAACTATGGCTACACCTTC CASSYSTGNYGYTF
TRBJ1-5 - TRBV5-6 - TGTGCCAGCAGCTTCTTCCAAACCGGCGGGGGCAATCAGCCCCAGCATTTT CASSFFQTGGGNQPQHF
TRBJ1-1 - TRBV2 - TGTGCCAGCAGTCGGGACTCCTGGGGCACTGAAGCTTTCTTT CASSRDSWGTEAFF
TRBJ1-3 - TRBV11-2 - TGTGCCAGCAGCTTATTCTGGGCCGACTCTGGAAACACCATATATTTT CASSLFWADSGNTIYF
TRBJ1-1 - TRBV30 - TGTGCCTGGAGTGGTGGGGAGTTCTCTGAAGCTTTCTTT CAWSGGEFSEAFF
TRBJ1-1 - TRBV14 - TGTGCCAGCAGCGCTCTCGGGGGGGCCACTGAAGCTTTCTTT CASSALGGATEAFF
TRBJ2-4 - TRBV12-2 - TGTGCAAGTCGCTCGGGGGGCAGGGTGGAGGCCAAAAACATTCAGTACTTC CASRSGGRVEAKNIQYF
TRBJ2-6 TRBD1 TRBV28 - TGTGCCAGCAGTCCAAGGACAGGATTTGAACGCAGCTCTGGGGCCAACGTCCTGACTTTC CASSPRTGFERSSGANVLTF
TRBJ2-3 TRBD2 TRBV2 - TGTGCCAGCAGTACCAGCCTTACTAGCGGGGGGGCAGATACGCAGTATTTT CASSTSLTSGGADTQYF
TRBJ1-1 - TRBV6-2/TRBV6-3 - TGTGCCAGCAGTTACTTCAGGGGTCGGCCTGAAGCTTTCTTT CASSYFRGRPEAFF